The rows below give T cell receptor beta chains drawn from one sample of a study of blood T cells in healthy people across ages. TCRdb used MiXCR to reprocess the 5' RACE reads, holding one entry per CDR3 protein. This sample has fewer than 2,000,000 distinct CDR3 sequences, with almost 35% found just once. Source material: blood. Receptors originate from a woman aged 25 to 45 in good health. Both conserved end residues are trimmed from each CDR3. D genes are given only for firm matches.

>14|TRBV3-1|TRBD2
ASSQDAGGGADTQY
>14|TRBV5-1|TRBD1
ASSLRTGGGTDTQY
>13|TRBV4-1|NA
ASSQPAGRNPEAF
>13|TRBV7-9|NA
ASSAALGEYNEQF
>13|TRBV19|TRBD2
ASSILAGVMSEQF
>11|TRBV14|TRBD1
ASSRDRGTASY
>12|TRBV2|NA
ASSSTQGQQPQH
>14|TRBV29-1|NA
SAVWDFLSGTDTQY
>13|TRBV20-1|TRBD1
SARAGGARTGELF
>12|TRBV20-1|TRBD2
SASKGRAAGELF
>11|TRBV11-2|NA
ASSYRSRYEQF
>14|TRBV9|TRBD2
ASSRLAVPSYNEQF
>10|TRBV5-1|NA
ASSRATNEQF
>10|TRBV4-1|NA
ASSQAGHGYT
>13|TRBV18|NA
ASSPAVVGGPTQY
>14|TRBV12-3/TRBV12-4|NA
ASSLGVGTLGSPLH
>13|TRBV9|NA
ASSPRDSGPYEQY
>17|TRBV4-1|NA
ASSQDKVLAWSGGNEQF
>12|TRBV20-1|TRBD2
SARGREGPYEQY
>11|TRBV2|NA
ASSEEVSGTQY
>14|TRBV5-1|NA
ASSRPSQGILETQY
>13|TRBV6-1|TRBD1
ASSQRTGGLYEQY
>14|TRBV3-1|NA
ASSRLQDWPRDEQF
>13|TRBV12-3/TRBV12-4|NA
ASSRTLASTDAQY
>14|TRBV6-2/TRBV6-3|TRBD2
ASSYTSGGPRDEQF
>9|TRBV27|NA
ASSSGWEQF
>11|TRBV10-2|TRBD1
ASWDRGLNEQF
>11|TRBV11-2|TRBD1
ASLTSQGDGQY
>18|TRBV30|TRBD1
AWSSLFQLDRTGGFEGYT
>9|TRBV2|NA
ASSDWVEAF
>11|TRBV10-3|NA
AIRWTENTEAF
>17|TRBV5-4|TRBD2
ASSLQALLTSGRPNEQF
>11|TRBV5-6|NA
ASSLFGATEQF
>14|TRBV30|TRBD2
AWSVPREGSYNEQF
>12|TRBV11-2|NA
ASSLSDGNYGYT
>11|TRBV4-1|NA
ASSQVVTNEQF
>14|TRBV6-5|TRBD2
ASRSRRRGSEETQY
>11|TRBV10-2|NA
ASSESGSGEQF
>12|TRBV27|NA
ASSLDGDSYEQY
>13|TRBV30|NA
AWSPDSRSYNEQF
>14|TRBV7-9|TRBD2
ASSLAPSGGVWWQF
>12|TRBV27|TRBD1
ASSFTAGDSEQY
>14|TRBV5-1|NA
ASTITAAGSQETQY
>12|TRBV20-1|TRBD1
SARDRTGRTEAF
>13|TRBV12-3/TRBV12-4|TRBD1
ASSPRDRGGDTQY
>13|TRBV9|NA
ASSVDGRSYYGYT
>12|TRBV20-1|NA
SARGTSGVVGYT
>13|TRBV3-1|TRBD1
ASSDRDRAFYGYT
>14|TRBV20-1|TRBD2
SARDSLAGVWNEQY